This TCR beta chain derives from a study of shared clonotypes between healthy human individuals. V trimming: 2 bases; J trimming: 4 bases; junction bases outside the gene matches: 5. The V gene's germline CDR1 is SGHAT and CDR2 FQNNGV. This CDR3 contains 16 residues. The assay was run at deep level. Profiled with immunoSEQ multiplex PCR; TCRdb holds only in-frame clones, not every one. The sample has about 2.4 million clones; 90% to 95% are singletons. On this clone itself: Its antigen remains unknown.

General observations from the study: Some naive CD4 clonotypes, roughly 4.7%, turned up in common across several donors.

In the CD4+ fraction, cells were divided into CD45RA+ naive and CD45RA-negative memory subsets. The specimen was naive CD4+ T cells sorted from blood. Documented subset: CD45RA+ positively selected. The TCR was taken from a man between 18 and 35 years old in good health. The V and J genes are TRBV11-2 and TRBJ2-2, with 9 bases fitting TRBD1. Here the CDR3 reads CASSLSDRGSTGELFF. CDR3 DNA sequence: TGTGCCAGCAGCTTATCAGACAGGGGGAGCACCGGGGAGCTGTTTTTT.